The 26 T cell receptor beta chains below all came from one sample that was sequenced in a study of identical twins' blood T cells. TCRdb re-derived calls from the 5' RACE reads in MiXCR, one entry per CDR3 protein. The table includes hundreds of thousands of distinct CDR3 sequences, 25% to 35% detected once. The source material was PBMCs. The receptors here all came from a woman aged 18 to 55 in good health.

This clonotype was detected ten times or more. This rearrangement joins TRBV20-1 to TRBJ2-3; 7 positions match TRBD2. The germline V gene encodes CDR1 DFQATT and CDR2 SNEGSKA (reference sequence). J gave up 6 bases and V 3 bases, and 6 bases lay outside the gene matches. The CDR3 totals 13 residues. CDR3 amino acids: CSASGGSSDTQYF. The CDR3 DNA sequence: TGCAGTGCTAGCGGGGGGTCCTCGGATACGCAGTATTTT.

The rearrangement joins TRBV27 to TRBJ2-6, with 7 bases aligning to TRBD1. V lost 3 bases and J lost 0; bases outside the gene matches: 8. The CDR3 consists of 18 residues. Germline loops: CDR1 MNHEY, CDR2 SMNVEV (reference sequence). The CDR3 DNA sequence: TGTGCCAGCAGTTTTAGAGGGACAGCTAGCTCTGGGGCCAACGTCCTGACTTTC. Encoded protein: CASSFRGTASSGANVLTF. Supplemented by reference TRBV27 and TRBJ2-6, the full variable domain reads EAQVTQNPRYLITVTGKKLTVTCSQNMNHEYMSWYRQDPGLGLRQIYYSMNVEVTDKGDVPEGYKVSRKEKRNFPLILESPSPNQTSLYFCASSFRGTASSGANVLTFGAGSRLTVL.

The J gene is TRBJ1-4, the V gene TRBV7-8; weak D call: TRBD1 (6 bases). V lost 3 bases to trimming and J lost 8 bases, with 13 bases between them. Germline CDR1 is SGHVS and CDR2 is FQNEAQ. This CDR3 region has 14 residues. The CDR3 is CASSFRGPGEKLFF. The CDR3 bases are TGTGCCAGCAGCTTCCGGGGGCCTGGGGAAAAACTGTTTTTT.

The CDR3 sequence is CATSRETSGYNEQFF. As DNA, the CDR3 is TGTGCCACCAGCAGGGAGACTAGCGGTTACAATGAGCAGTTCTTC. The V gene is TRBV15, the J gene TRBJ2-1; 9 nucleotides agree with TRBD2. Germline loops: CDR1 LNHNV, CDR2 YYDKDF (reference sequence). This CDR3 is built from 15 residues. J was trimmed by 4 bases and V by 3 bases; bases with no gene match: 4.

This clonotype was picked up one time. A much larger clone sits a single nucleotide away, making a read error possible. This chain uses TRBV9 with TRBJ2-5, with TRBD2 matching over 8 bases. The CDR3 runs to 15 residues. V lost 7 bases, J lost 1 base, and 9 bases stayed unmatched. The germline CDR1 and CDR2 sequences are SGDLS and YYNGEE. The CDR3 DNA reads TGTGCCAGCGCGCAAGCGGGGGCCCCCCAAGAGACCCAGTACTTC. Protein product: CASAQAGAPQETQYF. The full variable domain, with the rest looked up from reference TRBV9 and TRBJ2-5, is DSGVTQTPKHLITATGQRVTLRCSPRSGDLSVYWYQQSLDQGLQFLIQYYNGEERAKGNILERFSAQQFPDLHSELNLSSLELGDSALYFCASAQAGAPQETQYFGPGTRLLVL.

This chain connects TRBV20-1 to TRBJ2-1, with 11 bases matching TRBD2. CDR3 size: 14 residues. From germline, CDR1 is DFQATT and CDR2 SNEGSKA (reference sequence). V was pared by 2 bases and J by 6 bases, with 3 bases of the junction left unmatched. CDR3 in DNA: TGCAGTGCTAGAACTAGCGGGGGTTGCAATGAGCAGTTCTTC. As protein: CSARTSGGCNEQFF.

V is TRBV5-1 and J is TRBJ1-3; D ambiguous. The CDR3 has 15 residues. Trimming took off 0 bases at V and 4 bases at J, with 11 bases between the two ends. Germline values: CDR1 SGHRS, CDR2 YFSETQ. The CDR3 DNA reads as TGCGCCAGCAGCTTGGAACCGGCAGCCGGAAACACCATATATTTT. It is translated as CASSLEPAAGNTIYF.

At least ten counts were recorded for this clonotype. The V call is TRBV14, the J call TRBJ2-1, with D possibly matching TRBD1 (5 bases). This CDR3 has 18 residues. Trimming stripped 1 base from V and 6 bases from J, with 22 bases between. Germline V lookup: CDR1 SGHDN, CDR2 FVKESK. Here the CDR3 reads CASSQGLKGQGKVNEQFF. The DNA of the CDR3 is TGTGCCAGCAGCCAAGGTTTAAAAGGGCAGGGTAAGGTCAATGAGCAGTTCTTC.

The sample holds a few counts of this clonotype. The chain uses TRBV6-5 and TRBJ1-3, with D possibly TRBD1 on 5 matching bases. Germline assignment: CDR1 MNHEY and CDR2 SVGAGI. CDR3 length equals 14 residues. The V and J ends lost 6 bases and 0 bases respectively, with 9 bases between them. The DNA of the CDR3 is TGTGCCAGCAGCTTAGGACACTCTGGAAACACCATATATTTT. This translates into CASSLGHSGNTIYF.

This chain joins TRBV10-3 and TRBJ1-1; no reliable D call. V dropped 6 bases and J dropped 2 bases, with 10 bases sitting between them. The CDR3 sequence is 13 residues long. CDR1 and CDR2 from the germline V gene are ENHRY and SYGVKD. The CDR3 DNA reads TGTGCCATCAGCCAACAAGATAACACTGAAGCTTTCTTT. As protein: CAISQQDNTEAFF.

This clonotype was picked up a small number of times. V usage is TRBV7-3 and J usage is TRBJ1-1; D gene uncertain. Trimming took 8 bases from V and 1 from J, leaving 11 bases between them. The CDR3 has 13 amino acids. Germline V gene lookup returns CDR1 SGHTA and CDR2 FQGTGA. The CDR3 coding sequence is TGTGCCAGCCTTATCGGTCCGAACACTGAAGCTTTCTTT. Translation gives CASLIGPNTEAFF.

This clonotype has just a few counts. The J gene is TRBJ2-6, the V gene TRBV3-1; no firm D call. V was shortened by 2 bases and J by 0 bases, with 2 bases between the two germline ends. CDR3 size: 14 residues. The germline V gene encodes CDR1 LGHDT and CDR2 YNNKEL (reference sequence). CDR3 loop: CASSQSSGANVLTF. CDR3 in DNA: TGTGCCAGCAGCCAATCCTCTGGGGCCAACGTCCTGACTTTC.

The V gene is TRBV11-2, the J gene TRBJ1-1; possibly TRBD1 for D (5 bases). V was trimmed by 5 bases and J by 9 bases, leaving 13 bases between them. The V gene's germline CDR1 is SGHAT and CDR2 FQNNGV. The CDR3 spans 12 residues. The CDR3 DNA is TGTGCCAGCAGCCCCCAGGGCATAAAAGCTTTCTTT. As protein: CASSPQGIKAFF.

This chain connects TRBV2 to TRBJ1-1; TRBD1 might be the D (5 bases). With 3 bases removed from V and 1 base from J, the gap between germline ends came to 9 bases. This CDR3 is 14 amino acids long. Germline V lookup: CDR1 SNHLY, CDR2 FYNNEI. For the CDR3, the DNA is TGTGCCAGCAGTGACAGGGTTGGGAACACTGAAGCTTTCTTT. Its translation is CASSDRVGNTEAFF. The full variable domain, its missing parts supplied by reference TRBV2 and TRBJ1-1, is EPEVTQTPSHQVTQMGQEVILRCVPISNHLYFYWYRQILGQKVEFLVSFYNNEISEKSEIFDDQFSVERPDGSNFTLKIRSTKLEDSAMYFCASSDRVGNTEAFFGQGTRLTVV.

The gene calls are TRBV2 and TRBJ2-2, with 7 bases aligning to TRBD1. V was pared by 11 bases and J by 4 bases, with 7 bases of the junction left unmatched. This CDR3 contains 13 residues. The germline CDR1 and CDR2 sequences are SNHLY and FYNNEI. This CDR3 reads CACTGEGTGELFF. The DNA for the CDR3 is TGTGCCTGTACAGGGGAAGGCACCGGGGAGCTGTTTTTT.

The chain is built from TRBV5-6 and TRBJ1-1; TRBD1 agrees at 7 bases. V lost 6 bases to trimming and J lost 1 base; unmatched junction nucleotides: 6. The CDR3 spans 14 residues. CDR1 and CDR2 from the germline V gene are SGHDT and YYEEEE. The CDR3 sequence is CASTPGTANTEAFF. For the CDR3, the DNA is TGTGCCAGCACCCCCGGGACAGCGAACACTGAAGCTTTCTTT.

Concerning this clonotype: This may be a read error, as it is one base from a much larger clone. V gene TRBV10-3 combines with J gene TRBJ1-1, with a weak D call TRBD1 (6 bases). Germline values: CDR1 ENHRY, CDR2 SYGVKD. The V end was cut by 2 bases, the J end by 11 bases, with 21 bases between. The CDR3 is 15 amino acids. The CDR3 loop reads CAISERDMGKYGAFF. The CDR3 region has the DNA TGTGCCATCAGTGAGCGGGACATGGGGAAATACGGGGCTTTCTTT.

The chain combines TRBV20-1 with TRBJ2-5; D remains ambiguous. Germline V CDR1 and CDR2: DFQATT, SNEGSKA (reference sequence). Trimming stripped 3 bases from V and 7 bases from J, with 18 bases between. The CDR3 is made up of 14 amino acids. CDR3 protein: CSARGGSLRGTQYF. CDR3 in DNA: TGCAGTGCTAGGGGTGGGTCTTTGAGAGGGACCCAGTACTTC.

The V and J genes are TRBV6-1 and TRBJ2-1, with D possibly being TRBD1 (6 bases). This CDR3 has 15 residues. V lost 0 bases to trimming and J lost 6 bases, with 12 bases between them. Germline V gene lookup returns CDR1 MNHNS and CDR2 SASEGT. For the CDR3, the DNA is TGTGCCAGCAGTGAAGCTAGCGTGGGGGCCAATGAGCAGTTCTTC. It yields the protein CASSEASVGANEQFF.

Concerning this clonotype: The CDR3 end shows no conserved phenylalanine or tryptophan, and so a read error is likely. This chain uses TRBV12-3 or TRBV12-4 with TRBJ1-1, with 7 bases that match TRBD1. There are 12 residues in the CDR3. The junction had 3 bases not matched to a gene; V was cut back by 7 bases and J by 4 bases. The CDR3 DNA reads TGTGCCAGCAAGGCAGGGGGCACTGAAGCTTTCCTT. Translated: CASKAGGTEAFL.

The genes are TRBV6-1 and TRBJ1-3; a weak D match, TRBD1 (5 bases). Trimming stripped 5 bases from V and 3 bases from J, with 17 bases between. Per germline, CDR1 MNHNS and CDR2 SASEGT. The CDR3 is 16 residues long. Written as DNA, the CDR3 is TGTGCCAGCAGTTCGCAAAATATAGGGGATGGAAACACCATATATTTT. Protein: CASSSQNIGDGNTIYF.

The table lists this clonotype with many counts. The chain uses TRBV12-3 or TRBV12-4 and TRBJ1-5; 9 nucleotides line up with TRBD1. This CDR3 is built from 14 residues. V lost 6 bases, J lost 9 bases, and 9 bases stayed unmatched. The CDR3 region is CASSSHRGPLPQHF. In nucleotides, the CDR3 is TGTGCCAGCAGCTCCCACAGGGGGCCATTGCCCCAGCATTTT.

The chain employs TRBV5-6 and TRBJ1-2; no reliable D call. This CDR3 region has 11 residues. V lost 0 bases and J 8 bases, leaving 5 bases between the germline ends. The germline V gene encodes CDR1 SGHDT and CDR2 YYEEEE. This chain's CDR3 is CASSLGTGYTF. DNA of the CDR3: TGTGCCAGCAGCTTGGGAACAGGCTACACCTTC.

This clonotype was picked up many times. Written as DNA, the CDR3 is TGTGCCACCAGCAGAGGAGGGCCCAATGAGCAGTTCTTC. This encodes CATSRGGPNEQFF. The rearrangement uses TRBV15 and TRBJ2-1; possible D gene TRBD2, 5 bases. V gave up 1 base and J gave up 6 bases, with 7 bases separating them. In germline, CDR1 is LNHNV, CDR2 YYDKDF (reference sequence). This CDR3 is 13 amino acids long. The full variable domain, with the rest looked up from reference TRBV15 and TRBJ2-1, is DAMVIQNPRYQVTQFGKPVTLSCSQTLNHNVMYWYQQKSSQAPKLLFHYYDKDFNNEADTPDNFQSRRPNTSFCFLDIRSPGLGDTAMYLCATSRGGPNEQFFGPGTRLTVL.

The table lists this clonotype with a few counts. This chain uses TRBV6-2 or TRBV6-3 with TRBJ2-7; weak D call: TRBD1 (5 bases). The CDR3 consists of 12 residues. The germline V gene has CDR1 MNHEY and CDR2 SVGEGT. V was pared by 7 bases and J by 2 bases, with 9 bases between. The CDR3 bases are TGTGCCAGCACCCAGGGTGCCTACGAGCAGTACTTC. Protein: CASTQGAYEQYF.

V and J are TRBV27 and TRBJ2-2, with D unresolved. Germline lookup yields CDR1 MNHEY and CDR2 SMNVEV (reference sequence). The V end was cut by 4 bases, the J end by 0 bases, with 15 bases between. This CDR3 spans 17 amino acids. CDR3 coding DNA: TGTGCCAGCAGTTATAGACAAACGTACGCGAACACCGGGGAGCTGTTTTTT. Protein sequence: CASSYRQTYANTGELFF.